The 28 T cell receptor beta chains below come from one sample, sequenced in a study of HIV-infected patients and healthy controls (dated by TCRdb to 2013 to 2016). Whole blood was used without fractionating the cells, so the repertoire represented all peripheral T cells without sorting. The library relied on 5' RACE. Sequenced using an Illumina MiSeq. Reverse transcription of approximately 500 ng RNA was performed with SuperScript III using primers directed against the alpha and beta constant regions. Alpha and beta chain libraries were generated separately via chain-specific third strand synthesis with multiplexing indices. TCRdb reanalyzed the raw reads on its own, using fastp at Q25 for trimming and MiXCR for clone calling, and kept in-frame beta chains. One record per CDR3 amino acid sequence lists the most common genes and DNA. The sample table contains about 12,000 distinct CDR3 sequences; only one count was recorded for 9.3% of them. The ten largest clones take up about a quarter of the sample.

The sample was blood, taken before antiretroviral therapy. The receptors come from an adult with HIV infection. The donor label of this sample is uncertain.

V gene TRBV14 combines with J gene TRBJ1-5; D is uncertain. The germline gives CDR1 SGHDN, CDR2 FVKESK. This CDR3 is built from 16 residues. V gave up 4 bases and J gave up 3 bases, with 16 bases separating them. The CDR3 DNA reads TGTGCCAGCAGCCCTCTGCCGGAAAATTCCAATCAGCCCCAGCATTTT. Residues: CASSPLPENSNQPQHF.

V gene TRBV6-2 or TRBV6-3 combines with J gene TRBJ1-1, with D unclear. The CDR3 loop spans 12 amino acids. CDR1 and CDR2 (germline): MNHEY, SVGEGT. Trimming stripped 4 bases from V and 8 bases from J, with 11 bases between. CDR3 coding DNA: TGTGCCAGCAGTTTCGGTCCCGGAGAAGCTTTCTTT. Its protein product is CASSFGPGEAFF.

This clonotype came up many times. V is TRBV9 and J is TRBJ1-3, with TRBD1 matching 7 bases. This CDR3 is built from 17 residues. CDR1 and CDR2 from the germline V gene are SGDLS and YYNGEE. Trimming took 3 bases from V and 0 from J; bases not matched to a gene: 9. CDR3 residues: CASSEEEGQLSGNTIYF. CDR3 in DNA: TGTGCCAGCAGCGAGGAGGAGGGACAGCTCTCTGGAAACACCATATATTTT.

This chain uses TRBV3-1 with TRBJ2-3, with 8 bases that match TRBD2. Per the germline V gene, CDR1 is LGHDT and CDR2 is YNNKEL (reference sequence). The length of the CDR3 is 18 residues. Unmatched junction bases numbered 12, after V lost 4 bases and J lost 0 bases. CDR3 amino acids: CASSRRPPQRGSTDTQYF. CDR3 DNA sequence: TGTGCCAGCAGCCGTCGACCCCCACAGCGGGGGAGCACAGATACGCAGTATTTT.

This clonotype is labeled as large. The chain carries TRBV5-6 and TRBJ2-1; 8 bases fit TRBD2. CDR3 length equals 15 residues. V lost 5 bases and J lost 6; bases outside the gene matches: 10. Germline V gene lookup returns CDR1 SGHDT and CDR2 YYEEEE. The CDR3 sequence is CASRPPGGGANEQFF. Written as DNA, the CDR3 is TGTGCCAGCAGACCCCCCGGGGGGGGGGCCAATGAGCAGTTCTTC.

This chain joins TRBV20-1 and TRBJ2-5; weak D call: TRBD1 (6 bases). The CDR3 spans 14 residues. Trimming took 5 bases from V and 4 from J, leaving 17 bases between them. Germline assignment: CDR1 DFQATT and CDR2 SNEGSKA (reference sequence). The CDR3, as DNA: TGCAGTGCTGCAGACAGGACTTACCTAGAGACCCAGTACTTC. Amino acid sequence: CSAADRTYLETQYF.

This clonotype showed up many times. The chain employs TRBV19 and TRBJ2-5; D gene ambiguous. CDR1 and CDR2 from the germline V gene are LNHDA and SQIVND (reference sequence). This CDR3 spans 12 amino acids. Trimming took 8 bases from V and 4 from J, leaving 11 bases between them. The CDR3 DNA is TGTGCCAGTTCGTCGCGGCGAGAGACCCAGTACTTC. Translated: CASSSRRETQYF. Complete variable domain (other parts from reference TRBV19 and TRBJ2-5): DGGITQSPKYLFRKEGQNVTLSCEQNLNHDAMYWYRQDPGQGLRLIYYSQIVNDFQKGDIAEGYSVSREKKESFPLTVTSAQKNPTAFYLCASSSRRETQYFGPGTRLLVL.

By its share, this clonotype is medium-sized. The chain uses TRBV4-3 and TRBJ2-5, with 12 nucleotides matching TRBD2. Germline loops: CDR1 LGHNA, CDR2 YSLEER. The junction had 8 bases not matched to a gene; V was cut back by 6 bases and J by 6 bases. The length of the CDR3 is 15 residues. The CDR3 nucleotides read TGCGCCAGCAGTCCCTACCTAGCGGGGGGGAAGACCCAGTACTTC. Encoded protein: CASSPYLAGGKTQYF.

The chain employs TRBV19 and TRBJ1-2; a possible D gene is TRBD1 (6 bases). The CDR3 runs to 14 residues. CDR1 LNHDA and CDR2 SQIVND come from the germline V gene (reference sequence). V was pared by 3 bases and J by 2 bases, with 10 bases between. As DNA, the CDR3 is TGTGCCAGTAGTATTGGACAGAAGAACTATGGCTACACCTTC. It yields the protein CASSIGQKNYGYTF.

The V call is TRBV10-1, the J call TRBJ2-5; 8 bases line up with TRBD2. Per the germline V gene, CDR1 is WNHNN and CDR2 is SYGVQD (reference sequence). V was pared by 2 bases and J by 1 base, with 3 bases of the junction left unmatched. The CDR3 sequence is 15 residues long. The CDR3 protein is CASSETSGPQETQYF. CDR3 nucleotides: TGCGCCAGCAGTGAGACTAGCGGACCCCAAGAGACCCAGTACTTC.

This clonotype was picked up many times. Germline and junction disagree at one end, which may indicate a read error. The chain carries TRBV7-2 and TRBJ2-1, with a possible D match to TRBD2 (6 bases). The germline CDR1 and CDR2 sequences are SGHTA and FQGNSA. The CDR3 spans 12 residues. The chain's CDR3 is CASSRALGDSIF. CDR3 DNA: TGTGCCAGCAGCCGGGCCTTGGGGGACTCGATCTTC.

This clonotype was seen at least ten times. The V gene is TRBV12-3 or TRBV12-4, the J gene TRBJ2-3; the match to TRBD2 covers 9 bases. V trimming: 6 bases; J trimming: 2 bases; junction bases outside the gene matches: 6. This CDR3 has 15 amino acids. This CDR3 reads CASRPSGTSTDTQYF. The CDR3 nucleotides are TGTGCCAGCAGGCCTAGCGGGACTTCCACAGATACGCAGTATTTT.

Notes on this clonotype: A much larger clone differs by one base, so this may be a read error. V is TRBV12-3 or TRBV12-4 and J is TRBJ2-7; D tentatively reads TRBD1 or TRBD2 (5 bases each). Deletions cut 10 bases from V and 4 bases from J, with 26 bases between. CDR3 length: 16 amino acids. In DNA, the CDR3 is TGTGCCAACGCCGAACAGCCACCGGGACGGGATTACGAGCAGTACTTC. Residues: CANAEQPPGRDYEQYF.

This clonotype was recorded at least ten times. CDR3 residues: CASTLGGGLYNSPLHF. CDR3 nucleotide sequence: TGTGCCAGCACCCTGGGAGGGGGCTTGTATAATTCACCCCTCCACTTT. The chain couples TRBV6-5 to TRBJ1-6; 7 bases are shared with TRBD1. The V segment lost 7 bases and the J segment 4 bases; nucleotides outside the gene matches: 10. Germline lookup yields CDR1 MNHEY and CDR2 SVGAGI. There are 16 residues in the CDR3.

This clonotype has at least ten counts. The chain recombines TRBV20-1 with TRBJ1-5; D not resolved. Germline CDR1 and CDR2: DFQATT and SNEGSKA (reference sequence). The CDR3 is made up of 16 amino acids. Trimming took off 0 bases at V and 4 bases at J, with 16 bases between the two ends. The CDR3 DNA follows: TGCAGTGCTAGAGATCTGAGGGCGGGTCTAAATCAGCCCCAGCATTTT. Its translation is CSARDLRAGLNQPQHF.

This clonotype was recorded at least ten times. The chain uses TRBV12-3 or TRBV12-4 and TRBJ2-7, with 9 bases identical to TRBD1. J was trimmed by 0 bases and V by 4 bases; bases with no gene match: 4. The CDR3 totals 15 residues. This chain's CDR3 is CASSWTGALSYEQYF. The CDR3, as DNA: TGTGCCAGCAGTTGGACAGGGGCGCTCTCCTACGAGCAGTACTTC.

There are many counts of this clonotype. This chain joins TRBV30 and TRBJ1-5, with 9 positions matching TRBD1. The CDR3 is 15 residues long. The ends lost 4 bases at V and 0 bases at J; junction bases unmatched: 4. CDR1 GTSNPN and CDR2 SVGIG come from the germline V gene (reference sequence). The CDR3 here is CAWTQGAHSNQPQHF. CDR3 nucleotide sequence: TGTGCCTGGACACAGGGGGCTCATAGCAATCAGCCCCAGCATTTT.

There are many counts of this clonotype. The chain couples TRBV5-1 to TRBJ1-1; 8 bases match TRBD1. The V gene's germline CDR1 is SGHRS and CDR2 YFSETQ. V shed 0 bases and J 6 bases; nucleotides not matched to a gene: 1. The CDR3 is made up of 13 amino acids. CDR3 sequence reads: CASSLGQGSEAFF. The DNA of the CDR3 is TGCGCCAGCAGCTTGGGACAGGGGTCTGAAGCTTTCTTT.

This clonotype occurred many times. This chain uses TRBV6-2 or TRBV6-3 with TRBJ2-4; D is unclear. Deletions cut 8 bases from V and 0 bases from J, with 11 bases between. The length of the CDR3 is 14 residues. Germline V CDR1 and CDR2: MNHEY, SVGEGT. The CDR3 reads CASLDSLAKNIQYF. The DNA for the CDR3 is TGTGCCAGCCTAGATAGTCTAGCCAAAAACATTCAGTACTTC.

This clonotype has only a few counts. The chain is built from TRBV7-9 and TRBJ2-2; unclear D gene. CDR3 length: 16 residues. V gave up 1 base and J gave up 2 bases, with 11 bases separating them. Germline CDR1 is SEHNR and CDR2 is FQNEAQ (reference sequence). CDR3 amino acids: CASSLEMAGNTGELFF. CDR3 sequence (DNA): TGTGCCAGCAGCTTAGAGATGGCCGGAAACACCGGGGAGCTGTTTTTT.

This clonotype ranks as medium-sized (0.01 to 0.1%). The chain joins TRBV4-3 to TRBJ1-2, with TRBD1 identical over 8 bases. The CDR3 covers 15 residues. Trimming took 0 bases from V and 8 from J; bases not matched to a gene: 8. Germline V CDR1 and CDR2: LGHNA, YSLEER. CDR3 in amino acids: CASSQDADRVAGYTF. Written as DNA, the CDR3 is TGCGCCAGCAGCCAAGATGCGGACAGGGTGGCCGGCTACACCTTC.

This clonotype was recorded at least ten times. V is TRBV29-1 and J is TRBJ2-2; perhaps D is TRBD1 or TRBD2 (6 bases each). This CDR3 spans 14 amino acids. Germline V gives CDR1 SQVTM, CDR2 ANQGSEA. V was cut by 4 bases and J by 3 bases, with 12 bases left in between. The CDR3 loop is CSVGGAGYTGELFF. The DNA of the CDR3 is TGCAGCGTTGGGGGGGCGGGATACACCGGGGAGCTGTTTTTT.

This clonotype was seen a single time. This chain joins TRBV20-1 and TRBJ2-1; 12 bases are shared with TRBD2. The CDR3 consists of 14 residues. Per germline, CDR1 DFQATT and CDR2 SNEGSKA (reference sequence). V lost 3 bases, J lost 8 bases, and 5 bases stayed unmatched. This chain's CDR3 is CSASSSGGVYEQFF. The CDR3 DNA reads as TGCAGTGCTAGCTCTAGCGGGGGGGTCTATGAGCAGTTCTTC.

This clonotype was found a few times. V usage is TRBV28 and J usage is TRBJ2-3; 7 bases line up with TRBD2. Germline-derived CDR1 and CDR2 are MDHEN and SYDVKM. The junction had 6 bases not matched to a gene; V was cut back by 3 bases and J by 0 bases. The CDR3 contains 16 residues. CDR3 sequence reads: CASSFGASGSTDTQYF. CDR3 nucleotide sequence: TGTGCCAGCAGTTTCGGGGCTAGCGGTAGCACAGATACGCAGTATTTT.

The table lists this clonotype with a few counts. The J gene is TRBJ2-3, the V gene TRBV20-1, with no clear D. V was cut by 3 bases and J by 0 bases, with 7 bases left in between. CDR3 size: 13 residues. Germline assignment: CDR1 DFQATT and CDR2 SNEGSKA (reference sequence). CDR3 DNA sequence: TGCAGTGCTAGTTCCGGGAGCACAGATACGCAGTATTTT. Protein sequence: CSASSGSTDTQYF.

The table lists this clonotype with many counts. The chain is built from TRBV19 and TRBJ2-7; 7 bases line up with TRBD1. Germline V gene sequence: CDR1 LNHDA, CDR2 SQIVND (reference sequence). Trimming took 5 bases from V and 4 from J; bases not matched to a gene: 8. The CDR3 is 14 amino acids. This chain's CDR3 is CASSGRDRGYEQYF. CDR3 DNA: TGTGCCAGTAGTGGCCGGGACAGAGGTTACGAGCAGTACTTC.

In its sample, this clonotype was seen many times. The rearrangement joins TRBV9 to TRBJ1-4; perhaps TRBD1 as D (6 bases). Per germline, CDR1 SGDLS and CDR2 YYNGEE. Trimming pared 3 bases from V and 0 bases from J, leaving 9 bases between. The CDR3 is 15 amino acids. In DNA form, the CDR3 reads TGTGCCAGCAGCGACTCAGGGGCAACTAATGAAAAACTGTTTTTT. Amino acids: CASSDSGATNEKLFF.

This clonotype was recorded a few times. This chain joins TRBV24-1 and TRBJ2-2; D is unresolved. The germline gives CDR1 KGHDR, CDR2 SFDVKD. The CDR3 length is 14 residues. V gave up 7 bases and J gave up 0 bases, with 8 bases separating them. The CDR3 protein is CATRTNTNTGELFF. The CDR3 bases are TGTGCCACCAGAACAAATACGAACACCGGGGAGCTGTTTTTT.